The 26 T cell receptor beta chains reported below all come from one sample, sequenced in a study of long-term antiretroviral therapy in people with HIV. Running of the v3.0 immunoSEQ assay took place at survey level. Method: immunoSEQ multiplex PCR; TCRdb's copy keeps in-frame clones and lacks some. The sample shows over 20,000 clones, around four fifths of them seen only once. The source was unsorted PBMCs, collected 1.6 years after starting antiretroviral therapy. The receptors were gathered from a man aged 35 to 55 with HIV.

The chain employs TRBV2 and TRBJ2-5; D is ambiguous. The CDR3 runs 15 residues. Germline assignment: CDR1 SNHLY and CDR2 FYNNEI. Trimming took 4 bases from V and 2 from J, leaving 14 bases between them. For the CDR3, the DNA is TGTGCCAGCAGTGCCCCGGACGACCCGCAAGAGACCCAGTACTTC. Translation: CASSAPDDPQETQYF.

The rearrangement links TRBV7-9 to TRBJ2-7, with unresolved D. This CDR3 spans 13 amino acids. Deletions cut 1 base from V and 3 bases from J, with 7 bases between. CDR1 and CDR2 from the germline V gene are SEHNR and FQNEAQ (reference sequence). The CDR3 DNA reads TGTGCCAGCAGCTTAGGTGGGAACTACGAGCAGTACTTC. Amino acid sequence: CASSLGGNYEQYF.

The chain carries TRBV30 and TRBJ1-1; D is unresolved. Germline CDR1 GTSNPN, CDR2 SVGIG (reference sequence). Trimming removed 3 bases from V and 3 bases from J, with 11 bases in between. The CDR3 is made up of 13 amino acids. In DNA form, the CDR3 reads TGTGCCTGGAGCCTCAACATGGACACTGAAGCTTTCTTT. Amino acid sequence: CAWSLNMDTEAFF.

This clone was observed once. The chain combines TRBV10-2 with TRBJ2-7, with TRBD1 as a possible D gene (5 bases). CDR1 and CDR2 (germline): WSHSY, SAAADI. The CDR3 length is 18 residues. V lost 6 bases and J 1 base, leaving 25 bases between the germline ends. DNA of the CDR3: TGCGCCAGCAGCCCGATCCTCCTAAAGAAGGGGTATTCCTACGAGCAGTACTTC. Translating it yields CASSPILLKKGYSYEQYF.

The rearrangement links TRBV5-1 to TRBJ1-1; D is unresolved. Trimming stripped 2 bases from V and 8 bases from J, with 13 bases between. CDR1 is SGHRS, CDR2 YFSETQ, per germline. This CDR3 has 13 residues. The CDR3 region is CASSLPNRPEAFF. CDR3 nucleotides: TGCGCCAGCAGCTTACCCAATCGACCAGAAGCTTTCTTT.

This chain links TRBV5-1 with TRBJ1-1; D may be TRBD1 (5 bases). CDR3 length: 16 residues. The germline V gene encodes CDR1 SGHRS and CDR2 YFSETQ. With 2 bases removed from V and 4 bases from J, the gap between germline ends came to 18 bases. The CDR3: CASSLSRQTGGTEAFF. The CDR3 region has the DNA TGCGCCAGCAGCTTATCCCGACAGACGGGTGGCACTGAAGCTTTCTTT.

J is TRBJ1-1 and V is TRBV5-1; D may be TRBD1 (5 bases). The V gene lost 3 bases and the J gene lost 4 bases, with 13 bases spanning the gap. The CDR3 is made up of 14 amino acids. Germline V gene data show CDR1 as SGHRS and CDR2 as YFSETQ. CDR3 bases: TGCGCCAGCAGCTCCGCGGGGGATCTCACTGAAGCTTTCTTT. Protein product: CASSSAGDLTEAFF. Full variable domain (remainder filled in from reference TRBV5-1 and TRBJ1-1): KAGVTQTPRYLIKTRGQQVTLSCSPISGHRSVSWYQQTPGQGLQFLFEYFSETQRNKGNFPGRFSGRQFSNSRSEMNVSTLELGDSALYLCASSSAGDLTEAFFGQGTRLTVV.

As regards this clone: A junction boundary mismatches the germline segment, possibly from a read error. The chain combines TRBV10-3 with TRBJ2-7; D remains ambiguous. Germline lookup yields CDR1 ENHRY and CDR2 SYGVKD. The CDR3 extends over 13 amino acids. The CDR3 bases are TGTGCCATCAAGGCCGTGGCCTCCTCCGAGCAGTACTTC. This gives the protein CAIKAVASSEQYF.

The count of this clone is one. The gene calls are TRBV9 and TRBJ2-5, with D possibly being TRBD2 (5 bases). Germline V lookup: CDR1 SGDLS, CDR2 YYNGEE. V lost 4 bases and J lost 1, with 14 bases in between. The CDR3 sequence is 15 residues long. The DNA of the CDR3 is TGTGCCAGCAGCCTCCGAACCGGGATCCAAGAGACCCAGTACTTC. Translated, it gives CASSLRTGIQETQYF.

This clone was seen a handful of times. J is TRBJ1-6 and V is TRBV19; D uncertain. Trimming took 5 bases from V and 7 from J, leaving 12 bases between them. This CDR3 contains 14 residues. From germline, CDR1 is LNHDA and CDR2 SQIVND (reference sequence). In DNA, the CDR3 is TGTGCCAGTAGTTACGAGACGGGAAATTCACCCCTCCACTTT. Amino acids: CASSYETGNSPLHF.

This chain's CDR3 is CSVVGGDYGYTF. Here the CDR3 DNA reads TGCAGCGTTGTCGGGGGCGACTATGGCTACACCTTC. The chain couples TRBV29-1 to TRBJ1-2; possibly TRBD1 for D (6 bases). This CDR3 has 12 residues. From germline, CDR1 is SQVTM and CDR2 ANQGSEA. V was clipped by 4 bases and J by 3 bases, with 9 bases between them.

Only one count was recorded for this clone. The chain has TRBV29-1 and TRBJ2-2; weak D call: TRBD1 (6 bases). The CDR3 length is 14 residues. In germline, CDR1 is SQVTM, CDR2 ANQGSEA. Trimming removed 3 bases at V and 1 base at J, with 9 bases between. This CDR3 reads CSVDGQQNTGELFF. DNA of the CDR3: TGCAGCGTTGATGGACAGCAGAACACCGGGGAGCTGTTTTTT.

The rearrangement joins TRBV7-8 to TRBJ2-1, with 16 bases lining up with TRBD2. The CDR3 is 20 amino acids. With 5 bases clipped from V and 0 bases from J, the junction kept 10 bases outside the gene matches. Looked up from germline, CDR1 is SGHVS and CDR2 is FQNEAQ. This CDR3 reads CASSLPIGTSGRASYNEQFF. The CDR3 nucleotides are TGTGCCAGCAGCCTCCCCATAGGGACTAGCGGGAGGGCCTCCTACAATGAGCAGTTCTTC.

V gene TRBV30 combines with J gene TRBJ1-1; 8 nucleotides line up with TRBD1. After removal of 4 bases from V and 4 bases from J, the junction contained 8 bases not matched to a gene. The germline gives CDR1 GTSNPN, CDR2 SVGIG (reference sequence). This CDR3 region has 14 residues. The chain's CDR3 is CAWKTWTGPTEAFF. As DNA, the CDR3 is TGTGCCTGGAAAACATGGACAGGGCCCACTGAAGCTTTCTTT. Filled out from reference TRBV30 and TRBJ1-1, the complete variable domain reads SQTIHQWPATLVQPVGSPLSLECTVEGTSNPNLYWYRQAAGRGLQLLFYSVGIGQISSEVPQNLSASRPQDRQFILSSKKLLLSDSGFYLCAWKTWTGPTEAFFGQGTRLTVV.

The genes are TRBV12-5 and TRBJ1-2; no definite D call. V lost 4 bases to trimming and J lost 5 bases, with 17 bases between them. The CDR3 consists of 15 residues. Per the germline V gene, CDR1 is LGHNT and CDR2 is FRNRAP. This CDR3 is CASGSDTFTGYGYTF. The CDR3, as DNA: TGTGCTAGTGGTTCCGATACTTTTACGGGTTATGGCTACACCTTC.

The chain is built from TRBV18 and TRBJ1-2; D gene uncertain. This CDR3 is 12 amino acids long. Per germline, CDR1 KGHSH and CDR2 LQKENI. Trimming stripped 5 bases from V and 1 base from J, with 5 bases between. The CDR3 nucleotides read TGTGCCAGCTCATTTAGTAACTATGGCTACACCTTC. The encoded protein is CASSFSNYGYTF. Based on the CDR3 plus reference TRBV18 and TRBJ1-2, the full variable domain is NAGVMQNPRHLVRRRGQEARLRCSPMKGHSHVYWYRQLPEEGLKFMVYLQKENIIDESGMPKERFSAEFPKEGPSILRIQQVVRGDSAAYFCASSFSNYGYTFGSGTRLTVV.

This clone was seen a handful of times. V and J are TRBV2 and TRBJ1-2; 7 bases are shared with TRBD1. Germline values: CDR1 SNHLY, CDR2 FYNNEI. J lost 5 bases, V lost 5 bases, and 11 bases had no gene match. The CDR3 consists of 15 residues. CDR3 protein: CASSLSRGIGYGYTF. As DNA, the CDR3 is TGTGCCAGCAGTTTGTCCAGGGGGATTGGGTATGGCTACACCTTC.

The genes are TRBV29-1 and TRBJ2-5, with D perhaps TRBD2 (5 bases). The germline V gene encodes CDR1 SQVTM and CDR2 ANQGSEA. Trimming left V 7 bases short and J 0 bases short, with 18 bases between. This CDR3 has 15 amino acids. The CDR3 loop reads CSAHLRRAHQETQYF. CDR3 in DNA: TGCAGCGCGCACCTACGGCGGGCACACCAAGAGACCCAGTACTTC.

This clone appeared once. CDR3 sequence (DNA): TGCGCCAGCAGCTCCGGACAGGCCTGGGGTGAGCAGTACTTC. Translating it yields CASSSGQAWGEQYF. The chain employs TRBV5-1 and TRBJ2-7, with TRBD1 matching over 7 bases. Germline values: CDR1 SGHRS, CDR2 YFSETQ. CDR3 length: 14 amino acids. J lost 7 bases, V lost 3 bases, and 10 bases had no gene match.

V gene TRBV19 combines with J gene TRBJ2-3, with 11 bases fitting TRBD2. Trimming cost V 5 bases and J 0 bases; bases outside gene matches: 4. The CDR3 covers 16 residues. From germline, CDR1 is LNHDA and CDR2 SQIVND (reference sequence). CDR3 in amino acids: CASSVGTSGSTDTQYF. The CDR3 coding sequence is TGTGCCAGTAGTGTCGGGACTAGCGGAAGCACAGATACGCAGTATTTT.

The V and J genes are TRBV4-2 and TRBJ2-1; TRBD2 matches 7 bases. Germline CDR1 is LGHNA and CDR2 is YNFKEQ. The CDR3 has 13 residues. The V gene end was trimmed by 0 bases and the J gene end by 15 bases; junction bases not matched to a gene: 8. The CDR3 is CASSQDLGLGLFF. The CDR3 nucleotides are TGTGCCAGCAGCCAAGATTTAGGACTAGGACTGTTCTTC.

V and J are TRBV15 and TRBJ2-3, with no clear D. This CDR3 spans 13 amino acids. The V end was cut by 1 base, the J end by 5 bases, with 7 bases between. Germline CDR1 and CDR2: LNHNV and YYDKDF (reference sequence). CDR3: CATSRVLGDTQYF. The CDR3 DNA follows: TGTGCCACCAGCAGAGTACTGGGAGATACGCAGTATTTT.

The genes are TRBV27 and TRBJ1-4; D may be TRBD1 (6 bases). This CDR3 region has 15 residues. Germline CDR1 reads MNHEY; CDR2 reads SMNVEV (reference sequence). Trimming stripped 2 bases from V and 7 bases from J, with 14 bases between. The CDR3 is CASSLGWQGSEKLFF. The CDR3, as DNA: TGTGCCAGCAGTTTAGGATGGCAGGGGAGTGAAAAACTGTTTTTT.

CDR3 in DNA: TGTGCCAGCAGCCCACAACACGACAGCACAGATACGCAGTATTTT. This codes for CASSPQHDSTDTQYF. The V call is TRBV6-6, the J call TRBJ2-3; no reliable D call. The germline CDR1 and CDR2 sequences are MNHNY and SVGAGI (reference sequence). The ends were cut back, 6 bases at V and 0 bases at J, with 13 bases in the middle. The CDR3 loop spans 15 amino acids.

The CDR3 region has the DNA TGTGCCAGCAGCTTAGTTAGTGGGGTAGGTGAAGCTTTCTTT. Protein product: CASSLVSGVGEAFF. The chain employs TRBV11-2 and TRBJ1-1; D ambiguous. The germline V gene has CDR1 SGHAT and CDR2 FQNNGV. CDR3 length: 14 residues. Trimming removed 1 base at V and 7 bases at J, with 13 bases between.

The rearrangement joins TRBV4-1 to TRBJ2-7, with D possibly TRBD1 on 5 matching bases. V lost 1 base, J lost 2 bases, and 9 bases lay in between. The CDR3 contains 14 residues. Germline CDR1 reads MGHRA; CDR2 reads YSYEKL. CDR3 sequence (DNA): TGCGCCAGCAGCCAAGCAGGGTTCCCCTACGAGCAGTACTTC. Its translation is CASSQAGFPYEQYF.